The rows below give T cell receptor beta chains drawn from one sample of a study of CD8 T cells in Susac syndrome. TCRdb re-analysed the immunoSEQ multiplex PCR reads in MiXCR, keeping a single row per CDR3 protein. The sample records around 110,000 distinct CDR3 sequences, 94% being singletons. The sequencing input was CD8+ T cells from PBMCs. These receptors were collected from a human donor with Susac syndrome. The CDR3 runs from the conserved cysteine through the conserved F or W. The order of the fields is V gene, J gene, CDR3 length, CDR3 protein.

TRBV14	TRBJ2-5	16	CASSPGLAGYQETQYF
TRBV7-3	TRBJ1-2	14	CASSLRQGYGGYTF
TRBV2	TRBJ2-7	12	CASIGTGSEQYF
TRBV15	TRBJ1-5	16	CATSRDTPYSNQPQHF
TRBV7-9	TRBJ2-3	14	CASSPRTGPDTQYF
TRBV9	TRBJ1-2	15	CASSPRDSLSYGYTF
TRBV12-5	TRBJ1-1	12	CASGTGIEEAFF
TRBV25-1	TRBJ1-1	13	CASSESSRGEAFF
TRBV12-5	TRBJ2-1	13	CASGLDSYNEQFF
TRBV7-9	TRBJ1-2	14	CASSSGTGFEGYTF
TRBV12-3/TRBV12-4	TRBJ2-1	17	CASRPIPDREFYNEQFF
TRBV14	TRBJ1-2	15	CASSQVSSPTVNYTF
TRBV3-1	TRBJ1-2	15	CASSPAPDRGEGYTF
TRBV15	TRBJ1-2	17	CATSRLGDSKANYGYTF
TRBV3-1	TRBJ1-5	13	CASSQDPNQPQHF